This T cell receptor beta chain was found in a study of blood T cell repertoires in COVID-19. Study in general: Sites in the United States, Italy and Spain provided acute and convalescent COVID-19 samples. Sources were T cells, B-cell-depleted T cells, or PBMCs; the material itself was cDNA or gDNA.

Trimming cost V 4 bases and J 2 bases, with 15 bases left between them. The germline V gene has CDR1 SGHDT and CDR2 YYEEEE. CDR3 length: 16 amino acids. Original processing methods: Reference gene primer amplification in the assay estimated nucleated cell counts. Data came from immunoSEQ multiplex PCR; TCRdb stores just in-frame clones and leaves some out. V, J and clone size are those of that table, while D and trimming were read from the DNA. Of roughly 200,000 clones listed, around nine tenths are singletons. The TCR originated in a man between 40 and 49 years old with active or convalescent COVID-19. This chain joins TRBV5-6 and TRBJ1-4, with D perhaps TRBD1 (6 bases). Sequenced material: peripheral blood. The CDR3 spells CASSLVSGVTNEKLFF. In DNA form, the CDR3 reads TGTGCCAGCAGCCTGGTATCAGGGGTCACTAATGAAAAACTGTTTTTT.